This TCR beta chain was recovered during a study of T cells in tuberculosis. Study-level results: Active tuberculosis TCR-alpha repertoires lay closer to GMM-specific TCRs than IGRA-negative controls, suggesting clonal expansion.

In regard to this clone: Its target is unknown.

Repertoires were generated with immunoSEQ multiplex PCR, while TCRdb's copy carries only in-frame clones and drops some. The sample consists of about 30,000 clones, approximately 93% of them appearing once. Trimming pared 8 bases from V and 3 bases from J, leaving 8 bases between. Germline V lookup: CDR1 ENHRY, CDR2 SYGVKD. The CDR3 loop spans 11 amino acids. Source material: PBMCs. This receptor was identified in a donor aged 10-29 years with latent tuberculosis or without tuberculosis infection. The chain is built from TRBV10-3 and TRBJ2-7, with D perhaps TRBD2 (5 bases). Here the CDR3 DNA reads TGTGCCATCCGGGGTAACTACGAGCAGTACTTC. Translation gives CAIRGNYEQYF.